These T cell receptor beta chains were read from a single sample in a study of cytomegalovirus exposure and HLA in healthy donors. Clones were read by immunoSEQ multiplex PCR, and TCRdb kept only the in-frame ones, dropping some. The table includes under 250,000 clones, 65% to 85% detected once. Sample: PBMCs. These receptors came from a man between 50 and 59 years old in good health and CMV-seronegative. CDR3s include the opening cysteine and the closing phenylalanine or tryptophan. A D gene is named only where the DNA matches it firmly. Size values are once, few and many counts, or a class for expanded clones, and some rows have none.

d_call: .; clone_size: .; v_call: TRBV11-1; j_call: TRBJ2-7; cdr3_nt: TGTGCCAGCAGCTTTTCCCCAGGGGAAGGGGTCGAGCAGTACTTC; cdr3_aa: CASSFSPGEGVEQYF
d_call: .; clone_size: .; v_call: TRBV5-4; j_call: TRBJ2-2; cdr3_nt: TGTGCCAGCAGCTTGTTGGACAGCGAAACCGGGGAGCTGTTTTTT; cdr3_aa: CASSLLDSETGELFF
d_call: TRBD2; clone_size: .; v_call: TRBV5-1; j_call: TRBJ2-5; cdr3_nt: TGCGCCAGCAGCTCCTGGGGGGGACTAGCGACTGGGGAGACCCAGTACTTC; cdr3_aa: CASSSWGGLATGETQYF
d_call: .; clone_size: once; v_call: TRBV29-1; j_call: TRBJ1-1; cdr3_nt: TGCAGCGTTGTGGGGGGGAGCACTGAAGCTTTCTTT; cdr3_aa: CSVVGGSTEAFF
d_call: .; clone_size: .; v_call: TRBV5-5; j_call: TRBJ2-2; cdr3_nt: TGTGCCAGCAGCAAAGAGGGAGCCAACACCGGGGAGCTGTTTTTT; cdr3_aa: CASSKEGANTGELFF
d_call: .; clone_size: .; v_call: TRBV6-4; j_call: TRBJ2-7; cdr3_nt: TGTGCCAGCAGTGTCGCACCGGACAGCTCCTACGAGCAGTACTTC; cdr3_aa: CASSVAPDSSYEQYF
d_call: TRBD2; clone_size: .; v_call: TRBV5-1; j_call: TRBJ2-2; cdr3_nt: TGCGCCAGCAGCGGTGGTAGCGGGAGGGCCGGGGAGCTGTTTTTT; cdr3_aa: CASSGGSGRAGELFF
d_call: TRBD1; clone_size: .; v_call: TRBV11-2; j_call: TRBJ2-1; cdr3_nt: TGTGCCAGCAGCTTAGTGGGACAGGGGAATGAGCAGTTCTTC; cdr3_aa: CASSLVGQGNEQFF
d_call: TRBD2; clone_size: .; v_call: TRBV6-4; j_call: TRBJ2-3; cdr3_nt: TGTGCCAGCAGTGACTCTAGCGGGGGCACAGATACGCAGTATTTT; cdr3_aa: CASSDSSGGTDTQYF
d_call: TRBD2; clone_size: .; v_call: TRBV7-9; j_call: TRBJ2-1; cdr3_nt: TGTGCCAGCAGCTCCCGACTAGCGGGGAACTACAATGAGCAGTTCTTC; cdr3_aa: CASSSRLAGNYNEQFF
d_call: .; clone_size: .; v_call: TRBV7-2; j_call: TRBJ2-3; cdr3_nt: TGTGCCAGCAGCTTCACTGGGCCTGGCACAGATACGCAGTATTTT; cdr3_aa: CASSFTGPGTDTQYF
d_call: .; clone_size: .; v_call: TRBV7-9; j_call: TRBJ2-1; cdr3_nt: TGTGCCAGCAGCTCGACAGATAAGTTCCTTTGGGAGCAGTTCTTC; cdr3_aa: CASSSTDKFLWEQFF
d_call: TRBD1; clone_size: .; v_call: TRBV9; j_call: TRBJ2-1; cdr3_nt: TGTGCCAGCAGCGTAAGGGACAGGGGGTCAAAGAGCTCCTACAATGAGCAGTTCTTC; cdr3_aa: CASSVRDRGSKSSYNEQFF
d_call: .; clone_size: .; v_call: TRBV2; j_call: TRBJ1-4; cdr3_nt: TGTGCCAGCAGGCCAGGGGCCGCTAATGAAAAACTGTTTTTT; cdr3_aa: CASRPGAANEKLFF
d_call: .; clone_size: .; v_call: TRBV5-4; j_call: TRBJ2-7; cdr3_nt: TGTGCCAGCAGCTTGCGGCTAGCCAACTACGAGCAGTACTTC; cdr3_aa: CASSLRLANYEQYF